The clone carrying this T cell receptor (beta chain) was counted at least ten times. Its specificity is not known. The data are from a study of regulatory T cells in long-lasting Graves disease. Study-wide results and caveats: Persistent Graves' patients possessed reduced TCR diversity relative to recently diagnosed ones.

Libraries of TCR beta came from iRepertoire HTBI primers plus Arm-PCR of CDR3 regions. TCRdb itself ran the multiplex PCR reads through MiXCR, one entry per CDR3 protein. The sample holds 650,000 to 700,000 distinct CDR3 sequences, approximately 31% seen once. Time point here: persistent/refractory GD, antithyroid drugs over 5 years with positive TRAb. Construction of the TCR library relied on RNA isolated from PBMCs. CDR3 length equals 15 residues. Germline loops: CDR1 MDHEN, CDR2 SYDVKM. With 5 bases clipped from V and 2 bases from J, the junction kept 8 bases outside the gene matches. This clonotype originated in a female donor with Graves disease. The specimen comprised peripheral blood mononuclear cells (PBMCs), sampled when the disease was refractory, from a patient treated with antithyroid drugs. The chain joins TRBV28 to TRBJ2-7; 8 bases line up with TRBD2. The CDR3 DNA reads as TGTGCCAGCAGTCCACAGCGGGGGCGACCCTACGAGCAGTACTTC. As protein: CASSPQRGRPYEQYF.